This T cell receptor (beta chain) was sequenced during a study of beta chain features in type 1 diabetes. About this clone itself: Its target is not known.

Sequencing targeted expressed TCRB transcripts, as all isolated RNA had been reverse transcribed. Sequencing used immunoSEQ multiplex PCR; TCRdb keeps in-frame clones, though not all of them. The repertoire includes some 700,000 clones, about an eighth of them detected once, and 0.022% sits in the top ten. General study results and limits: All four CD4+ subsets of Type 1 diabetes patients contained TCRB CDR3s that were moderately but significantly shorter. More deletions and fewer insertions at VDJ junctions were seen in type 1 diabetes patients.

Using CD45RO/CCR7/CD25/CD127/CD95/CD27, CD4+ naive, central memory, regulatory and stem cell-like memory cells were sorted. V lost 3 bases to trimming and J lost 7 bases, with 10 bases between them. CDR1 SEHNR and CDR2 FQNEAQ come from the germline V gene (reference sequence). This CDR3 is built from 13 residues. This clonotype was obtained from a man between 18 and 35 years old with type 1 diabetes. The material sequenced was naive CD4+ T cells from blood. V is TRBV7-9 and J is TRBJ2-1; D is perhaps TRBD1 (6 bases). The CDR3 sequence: CASSFLQGNEQFF. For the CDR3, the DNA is TGTGCCAGCAGCTTCCTACAGGGTAATGAGCAGTTCTTC.